Below are 9 T cell receptor beta chains sequenced from a single sample in a study of blood T cell repertoires in COVID-19. The data were produced by immunoSEQ multiplex PCR, yet TCRdb's version contains in-frame clones alone and is incomplete. The sample records under 150,000 clones, 81% being singletons. Sequencing was carried out using peripheral blood. The receptors originated from an older woman with active or convalescent COVID-19.

The V gene is TRBV10-3, the J gene TRBJ1-2; the match to TRBD1 covers 8 bases. Germline-derived CDR1 and CDR2 are ENHRY and SYGVKD. V lost 1 base, J lost 6 bases, and 10 bases stayed unmatched. This CDR3 is built from 16 residues. Here the CDR3 reads CAISELSGQGINGYTF. In nucleotides, the CDR3 is TGTGCCATCAGTGAGTTAAGTGGACAGGGAATAAATGGCTACACCTTC.

The rearrangement joins TRBV28 to TRBJ1-2; TRBD1 is a possible D gene (6 bases). This CDR3 is 17 amino acids long. V was shortened by 3 bases and J by 0 bases, with 17 bases between the two germline ends. Germline V CDR1 and CDR2: MDHEN, SYDVKM. CDR3 residues: CASSFGSGGAANYGYTF. The CDR3 nucleotides read TGTGCCAGCAGTTTCGGGTCGGGGGGGGCAGCTAACTATGGCTACACCTTC.

The chain couples TRBV2 to TRBJ2-3, with D perhaps TRBD2 (6 bases). This CDR3 comprises 16 residues. The germline V gene has CDR1 SNHLY and CDR2 FYNNEI. Trimming left V 0 bases short and J 0 bases short, with 10 bases between. CDR3 loop: CASSEARGASTDTQYF. CDR3 coding DNA: TGTGCCAGCAGTGAAGCGCGCGGGGCTAGCACAGATACGCAGTATTTT. Combining the CDR3 with reference TRBV2 and TRBJ2-3 gives the whole variable domain EPEVTQTPSHQVTQMGQEVILRCVPISNHLYFYWYRQILGQKVEFLVSFYNNEISEKSEIFDDQFSVERPDGSNFTLKIRSTKLEDSAMYFCASSEARGASTDTQYFGPGTRLTVL.

The chain is built from TRBV4-2 and TRBJ2-7; 12 nucleotides match TRBD2. Looked up from germline, CDR1 is LGHNA and CDR2 is YNFKEQ. The CDR3 spans 18 residues. The V segment lost 2 bases and the J segment 0 bases; nucleotides outside the gene matches: 8. The CDR3 loop is CASSQYRTSGVSSYEQYF. The DNA of the CDR3 is TGTGCCAGCAGCCAATATAGGACTAGCGGGGTCAGCTCCTACGAGCAGTACTTC.

The chain couples TRBV18 to TRBJ1-1, with no clear D. V lost 2 bases and J lost 4, with 17 bases in between. Germline CDR1 is KGHSH and CDR2 is LQKENI. The CDR3 runs to 16 residues. CDR3 in amino acids: CASSPGERELSTEAFF. The CDR3, as DNA: TGTGCCAGCTCACCAGGTGAGAGGGAGTTGAGCACTGAAGCTTTCTTT.

The genes are TRBV29-1 and TRBJ2-5; 8 nucleotides align to TRBD2. The ends lost 5 bases at V and 3 bases at J; junction bases unmatched: 2. The CDR3 runs 12 residues. Germline assignment: CDR1 SQVTM and CDR2 ANQGSEA. The CDR3 DNA follows: TGCAGCGTTATCGGGAGGGAAGAGACCCAGTACTTC. Translated: CSVIGREETQYF.

This chain joins TRBV5-4 and TRBJ2-1; no clear D gene. The CDR3 contains 12 residues. Deletions cut 1 base from V and 4 bases from J, with 3 bases between. In germline, CDR1 is SGHNT, CDR2 YYREEE (reference sequence). CDR3 loop: CASSLRYNEQFF. CDR3 DNA: TGTGCCAGCAGCTTGCGGTACAATGAGCAGTTCTTC.

This clone showed up just once. The V call is TRBV3-1 (or the pseudogene TRBV3-2), the J call TRBJ1-2; D may be TRBD1 (5 bases). Germline CDR1 reads LGHDT; CDR2 reads YNNKEL (reference sequence). The CDR3 has 14 amino acids. Trimming left V 2 bases short and J 7 bases short, with 14 bases between. The CDR3 region has the DNA TGTGCCAGCAGCCAACTGGACATCGCGCGTGGCTACACCTTC. Amino acids: CASSQLDIARGYTF.

The DNA of the CDR3 is TGCGCCAGCAGCTTGACAGGGGACACCATATATTTT. This sequence encodes CASSLTGDTIYF. V gene TRBV5-1 combines with J gene TRBJ1-3, with TRBD1 identical over 7 bases. This CDR3 contains 12 residues. Unmatched junction bases numbered 0, after V lost 1 base and J lost 8 bases. The germline V gene has CDR1 SGHRS and CDR2 YFSETQ.